One and the same sample provided the 14 T cell receptor beta chains below, sequenced in a study of cytomegalovirus exposure and HLA in healthy donors. The protocol was immunoSEQ multiplex PCR, while the TCRdb copy is restricted to in-frame clones and leaves out a portion. The sample lists a few hundred thousand clones, 75% to 90% occurring once. Material: PBMCs. These receptors came from a woman under 30 in good health and CMV-seronegative.

Note on this clone: The sample has other DNA sequences that encode this CDR3 too. This chain uses TRBV19 with TRBJ2-7, with 9 positions matching TRBD1. V lost 4 bases, J lost 3 bases, and 7 bases stayed unmatched. CDR3 length equals 15 residues. Germline CDR1 LNHDA, CDR2 SQIVND (reference sequence). CDR3 coding DNA: TGTGCCAGTAGTAGTCCCGGACAGGGGTACTACGAGCAGTACTTC. Protein product: CASSSPGQGYYEQYF.

V gene TRBV29-1 combines with J gene TRBJ2-2; perhaps TRBD1 as D (6 bases). Germline assignment: CDR1 SQVTM and CDR2 ANQGSEA. The CDR3 sequence is 14 residues long. The ends were cut back, 3 bases at V and 3 bases at J, with 11 bases in the middle. The CDR3 DNA sequence: TGCAGCGTTGATGGGGGCACGGACACCGGGGAGCTGTTTTTT. Translation gives CSVDGGTDTGELFF.

The chain combines TRBV5-1 with TRBJ2-1; TRBD1 aligns across 8 bases. Trimming took 0 bases from V and 2 from J; bases not matched to a gene: 1. Germline values: CDR1 SGHRS, CDR2 YFSETQ. This CDR3 spans 15 amino acids. The CDR3, as DNA: TGCGCCAGCAGCTTGGAACAGGGGGCCTACAATGAGCAGTTCTTC. It yields the protein CASSLEQGAYNEQFF.

This clone occurred many times. The V gene is TRBV27, the J gene TRBJ2-7; 10 bases line up with TRBD2. The trim removed 8 bases at V and 0 bases at J, leaving 13 bases unmatched. The germline V gene has CDR1 MNHEY and CDR2 SMNVEV (reference sequence). This CDR3 is 17 amino acids long. CDR3 sequence: CASRSRRAGGPSYEQYF. The CDR3 DNA sequence: TGTGCCAGCCGAAGCAGAAGAGCGGGAGGGCCCTCCTACGAGCAGTACTTC.

The chain recombines TRBV18 with TRBJ1-4, with D maybe TRBD1 (5 bases). With 2 bases removed from V and 5 bases from J, the gap between germline ends came to 9 bases. The CDR3 contains 14 residues. Per the germline V gene, CDR1 is KGHSH and CDR2 is LQKENI. CDR3: CASSPDRPNEKLFF. The CDR3 coding sequence is TGTGCCAGCTCACCAGACAGACCCAATGAAAAACTGTTTTTT.

The rearrangement links TRBV10-3 to TRBJ2-7; 10 bases fit TRBD2. The length of the CDR3 is 14 residues. Germline assignment: CDR1 ENHRY and CDR2 SYGVKD. V shed 6 bases, J shed 2 bases, and the junction held 4 bases outside the gene matches. CDR3 nucleotides: TGTGCCATCAGGGGGACTAGCGAGACCTACGAGCAGTACTTC. This sequence encodes CAIRGTSETYEQYF.

This clone was counted a single time. The chain couples TRBV18 to TRBJ1-4, with D perhaps matching TRBD1 (6 bases). Deletions cut 2 bases from V and 0 bases from J, with 13 bases between. This CDR3 is built from 17 residues. Germline V lookup: CDR1 KGHSH, CDR2 LQKENI. In nucleotides, the CDR3 is TGTGCCAGCTCACCAGGGCAGGGGTTTGCAACTAATGAAAAACTGTTTTTT. This codes for CASSPGQGFATNEKLFF.

The table lists this clone with a count of one. The chain recombines TRBV11-2 with TRBJ2-3; 9 positions agree with TRBD1. The CDR3 is 14 residues long. Germline V gives CDR1 SGHAT, CDR2 FQNNGV. V lost 3 bases, J lost 12 bases, and 10 bases stayed unmatched. This chain's CDR3 is CASSFPRGTGIQYF. The CDR3 DNA sequence: TGTGCCAGCAGCTTTCCCCGGGGGACAGGGATCCAGTATTTT. The full variable domain, its missing parts supplied by reference TRBV11-2 and TRBJ2-3, is EAGVAQSPRYKIIEKRQSVAFWCNPISGHATLYWYQQILGQGPKLLIQFQNNGVVDDSQLPKDRFSAERLKGVDSTLKIQPAKLEDSAVYLCASSFPRGTGIQYFGPGTRLTVL.

The chain couples TRBV6-1 to TRBJ2-2; 10 positions agree with TRBD2. With V trimmed by 4 bases and J by 5 bases, 10 bases remained unmatched. The CDR3 has 17 residues. Germline CDR1 is MNHNS and CDR2 is SASEGT. CDR3 nucleotides: TGTGCCAGCAGTGGCGGGACTAGCGTCACCTTAACCGGGGAGCTGTTTTTT. It translates to CASSGGTSVTLTGELFF.

This sequence joins TRBV11-1 and TRBJ2-7, with 8 bases matching TRBD1. CDR3 size: 15 residues. Germline CDR1 is SGHAT and CDR2 is FQDESV (reference sequence). Trimming at V came to 5 bases and at J to 4 bases, leaving 10 bases not matched to a gene. The CDR3 DNA reads as TGTGCCAGCAGCCGGTCCGGGACAGGCGGATACGAGCAGTACTTC. Translation gives CASSRSGTGGYEQYF.

The V and J genes are TRBV27 and TRBJ1-1, with D possibly matching TRBD1 (6 bases). The CDR3 consists of 15 residues. Deletions cut 5 bases from V and 1 base from J, with 14 bases between. Germline CDR1 and CDR2: MNHEY and SMNVEV (reference sequence). CDR3 sequence: CASSGGAKENTEAFF. In DNA form, the CDR3 reads TGTGCCAGCAGTGGGGGGGCTAAAGAGAACACTGAAGCTTTCTTT.

The DNA for the CDR3 is TGTGCCAGCTCACCTCAGGAGGCGGGAGTTTTGAATGAGCAGTTCTTC. Amino acid sequence: CASSPQEAGVLNEQFF. The chain carries TRBV18 and TRBJ2-1; TRBD2 matches at 7 bases. V was clipped by 3 bases and J by 7 bases; unmatched bases: 12. The CDR3 is 16 residues long. Germline V lookup: CDR1 KGHSH, CDR2 LQKENI. The full variable domain, rest sourced from reference TRBV18 and TRBJ2-1, is NAGVMQNPRHLVRRRGQEARLRCSPMKGHSHVYWYRQLPEEGLKFMVYLQKENIIDESGMPKERFSAEFPKEGPSILRIQQVVRGDSAAYFCASSPQEAGVLNEQFFGPGTRLTVL.

V usage is TRBV7-9 and J usage is TRBJ2-7; 7 bases match TRBD1. CDR1 and CDR2 from the germline V gene are SEHNR and FQNEAQ (reference sequence). With 5 bases clipped from V and 7 bases from J, the junction kept 5 bases outside the gene matches. The CDR3 extends over 12 amino acids. CDR3 nucleotide sequence: TGTGCCAGCAGCCCTGACAGGGAAGAGCAGTACTTC. Its protein product is CASSPDREEQYF.

CDR3 nucleotide sequence: TGTGCCAGCTCACTAGGGGCGGGACAGTCCTACGAGCAGTACTTC. Its translation: CASSLGAGQSYEQYF. The chain is built from TRBV18 and TRBJ2-7, with D perhaps matching TRBD1 (7 bases). The germline V and J ends were trimmed by 4 bases and 1 base, with 14 bases remaining between them. CDR3 length equals 15 residues. CDR1 is KGHSH and CDR2 is LQKENI in the germline V gene. Full variable domain (missing parts from reference TRBV18 and TRBJ2-7): NAGVMQNPRHLVRRRGQEARLRCSPMKGHSHVYWYRQLPEEGLKFMVYLQKENIIDESGMPKERFSAEFPKEGPSILRIQQVVRGDSAAYFCASSLGAGQSYEQYFGPGTRLTVT.